This TCR beta chain was identified in a study of immune heterogeneity within non-small cell lung tumors. The starting template was genomic DNA from bulk tumor, about 600 ng per sample. Biopsies, several per primary tumor and spaced far apart, were collected during surgery. The study enrolled patients with untreated, newly diagnosed non-small cell lung cancer who underwent curative surgery. The germline gives CDR1 SGHNT, CDR2 YYREEE (reference sequence). The V end was cut by 4 bases, the J end by 1 base, with 11 bases between. The CDR3 is 14 residues long. Multiplex PCR relied on 32 V and 13 J primers to amplify TCR beta CDR3. TCRdb fed the multiplex PCR reads into MiXCR, producing one record per CDR3 protein. The data contain approximately 12,000 distinct CDR3 sequences, 22% of them singletons.

This sequence joins TRBV5-4 and TRBJ1-1, with a weak D call TRBD1 (6 bases). This sequence was found in a man aged 55 to 70 with non-small cell lung cancer. The sample was lung tumor tissue. DNA of the CDR3: TGTGCCAGCAGCCCTGGACAGAAGAACACTGAAGCTTTCTTT. Translation: CASSPGQKNTEAFF.